A selection of T cell receptor beta chains follows, all from one sample in a study of blood T cell repertoires in COVID-19. Repertoires were generated with immunoSEQ multiplex PCR, while TCRdb's copy carries only in-frame clones and drops some. The table includes about 490,000 clones, approximately 85% detected once. The specimen sequenced was peripheral blood. These receptor sequences come from a human donor in a cohort sampled during active COVID-19. The CDR3 runs from the conserved cysteine through the conserved F or W. A D gene is named only where the DNA matches it firmly. Clone size, where shown, is once, few, many, or a class for clones that have expanded.

TRBJ1-2 NA NA TRBV7-2 TGTGCCAGCAGCGGTCCCACGGCTAACTATGGCTACACCTTC CASSGPTANYGYTF
TRBJ2-1 NA NA TRBV28 TGTGCCAGCAGCTCGGGGGGCGTAGGGAATGAGCAGTTCTTC CASSSGGVGNEQFF
TRBJ2-5 NA NA TRBV7-2 TGTGCCAGCAGCCTAACTAGATCCCAAGAGACCCAGTACTTC CASSLTRSQETQYF
TRBJ2-7 TRBD1 NA TRBV2 TGTGCCAGCAGTGGACTCACAGGGGGGTTTTACGAGCAGTACTTC CASSGLTGGFYEQYF
TRBJ2-2 NA NA TRBV27 TGTGCCAGCAGTCTAAATCACGGGGAGCTGTTTTTT CASSLNHGELFF
TRBJ2-7 TRBD2 NA TRBV14 TGTGCCAGCACCCCGCTAGCGGGAGAAACCGAGCAGTACTTC CASTPLAGETEQYF
TRBJ1-4 NA NA TRBV5-1 TGCGCCAGCAGCTCAGGGTTGGATGAAAAACTGTTTTTT CASSSGLDEKLFF
TRBJ2-2 NA NA TRBV30 TGTGCCTGGAGTCGTAGATTCGGAGCGAACACCGGGGAGCTGTTTTTT CAWSRRFGANTGELFF
TRBJ1-3 NA NA TRBV28 TGTGCCAGCAGTTTTAGTCTTCCGCGGCCGCCCGGCTTCGGAAACACCATATATTTT CASSFSLPRPPGFGNTIYF
TRBJ2-1 NA NA TRBV6-5 TGTGCCAGCAGCTCGATGATAGGAGCGTACAATGAGCAGTTCTTC CASSSMIGAYNEQFF
TRBJ2-5 NA NA TRBV10-3 TGTGCCATCTCTGTTCGGACGGGATGGGAGACCCAGTACTTC CAISVRTGWETQYF
TRBJ2-1 NA NA TRBV5-6 TGTGCCAGCATCGAAGGGGGTAGAGCCTCCTACAATGAGCAGTTCTTC CASIEGGRASYNEQFF
TRBJ2-7 TRBD1 NA TRBV27 TGTGCCAGCAGAACGACAGGGGACTACGAGCAGTACTTC CASRTTGDYEQYF
TRBJ2-1 TRBD2 NA TRBV7-9 TGTGCCAGCAGCTTGGGGACTAGCGTCTACAATGAGCAGTTCTTC CASSLGTSVYNEQFF
TRBJ2-3 NA NA TRBV27 TGTGCCAGCACCCCTTTAGGGGTCGTAGATACGCAGTATTTT CASTPLGVVDTQYF
TRBJ2-1 NA NA TRBV12-3/TRBV12-4 TGTGCCAGCAGGGTACTAGGCAATGAGCAGTTCTTC CASRVLGNEQFF
TRBJ2-2 NA NA TRBV7-6 TGTGCCAGCAGCTCAGGGGTGAACACCGGGGAGCTGTTTTTT CASSSGVNTGELFF
TRBJ2-1 TRBD2 NA TRBV5-6 TGTGCCAGCAGCTTGAGTGGTAGCGGGATTAGGAATGAGCAGTTCTTC CASSLSGSGIRNEQFF
TRBJ1-6 NA NA TRBV7-6 TGTGCCAGCAGCCCGCGGGATCGCTCCTATAATTCACCCCTCCACTTT CASSPRDRSYNSPLHF
TRBJ1-1 NA few TRBV4-3 TGCGCCAGCAGCCAAGTCGTGGGGCTGATCACTGAAGCTTTCTTT CASSQVVGLITEAFF
TRBJ2-7 TRBD2 NA TRBV6-2/TRBV6-3 TGTGCCAGCAGTTACCCCTATAGGGGCGGGAGCTCCTACGAGCAGTACTTC CASSYPYRGGSSYEQYF
TRBJ1-4 TRBD1 NA TRBV7-7 TGTGCTAGCAGCTTAGGGGGACAGCTGAATGAAAAACTGTTTTTT CASSLGGQLNEKLFF
TRBJ1-2 TRBD1 NA TRBV5-1 TGCGCCAGCAGCTTGATAGAACAGGGGAACTATGGCTACACCTTC CASSLIEQGNYGYTF
TRBJ1-4 NA NA TRBV5-1 TGCGCCAGCAGCTTGCTGGCAGCTAATGAAAAACTGTTTTTT CASSLLAANEKLFF
TRBJ1-2 NA NA TRBV30 TGTGCCTGGAGTGTACTGGACAGACCTAACTATGGCTACACCTTC CAWSVLDRPNYGYTF
TRBJ1-1 NA once TRBV7-3 TGTGCCAGCAGCCATACAGTGAACACTGAAGCTTTCTTT CASSHTVNTEAFF
TRBJ2-2 NA NA TRBV7-2 TGTGCCAGCAGCCTTTACGCGTGGGGAGGGGGAACCGGGGAGCTGTTTTTT CASSLYAWGGGTGELFF
TRBJ2-1 TRBD1 NA TRBV15 TGTGCCACCAGCACAGTACAGGGGGCGAGGAATGAGCAGTTCTTC CATSTVQGARNEQFF
TRBJ2-2 NA few TRBV28 TGTGCCAGCAGCCCCGCCGGAGGAACTCCGGGGGAGCTGTTTTTT CASSPAGGTPGELFF
TRBJ2-7 NA NA TRBV18 TGTGCCAGCTCACCGTCTCCCAGGGTCCACGAGCAGTACTTC CASSPSPRVHEQYF
TRBJ2-3 TRBD2 NA TRBV27 TGTGCCAGCAGTTTGAGTGGGACTAGCGGGAGTCGAACAGATACGCAGTATTTT CASSLSGTSGSRTDTQYF
TRBJ2-7 TRBD1 NA TRBV30 TGTGCCTGGAGTGGGTCGACAGGGGGCAGGTACGAGCAGTACTTC CAWSGSTGGRYEQYF
TRBJ1-6 TRBD1 few TRBV30 TGTGCCCGCGGGACAGGGGATAATTCACCCCTCCACTTT CARGTGDNSPLHF
TRBJ2-5 TRBD2 NA TRBV27 TGTGCCAGCAGTTTACACTTTTCCGGACTAGCGGAGCAAGAGACCCAGTACTTC CASSLHFSGLAEQETQYF
TRBJ1-1 NA NA TRBV5-4 TGTGCCAGCAGCCCCCTCGAAGGGGCCCGAATCACTGAAGCTTTCTTT CASSPLEGARITEAFF
TRBJ1-1 NA NA TRBV30 TGTGCCTGGAGTGTACGTTCAGTTAAAGCTTTCTTT CAWSVRSVKAFF
TRBJ1-2 TRBD1 once TRBV5-6 TGTGCCAGCAGCCCCGGGACAGGGGGGTGGTATGGCTACACCTTC CASSPGTGGWYGYTF
TRBJ2-1 NA NA TRBV15 TGTGCCACCAGCAGAGATCTGGGGAAGTCTAGCCGGTATGAGCAGTTCTTC CATSRDLGKSSRYEQFF
TRBJ1-2 NA NA TRBV29-1 TGCAGCGTTGACCCCGGACAGCCCGGCATTGGCTACACCTTC CSVDPGQPGIGYTF
TRBJ2-1 NA NA TRBV5-1 TGCGCCAGCCGCGCCGGACAGACCTACAATGAGCAGTTCTTC CASRAGQTYNEQFF